The text below deals with one T cell receptor beta chain. Its antigen remains unknown. Cultured CD4+ T cell DNA underwent sequencing with the Oncomine TCR Beta short-read assay. Someone extracted genomic DNA from cultured CD4+ T cells. Using its own MiXCR run on the PCR reads, TCRdb lists one record per CDR3 protein. The sample consists of approximately 8,300 distinct CDR3 sequences, approximately 57% of them appearing once. The CDR3 totals 13 residues. J was trimmed by 2 bases and V by 5 bases; bases with no gene match: 1. Germline V gene data show CDR1 as SGHVS and CDR2 as FNYEAQ. The data were taken from a study of vaccination and CD4 T cells after COVID-19. Study-wide context: Controls used CEFX viral epitopes (positive), HIV-1 Nef peptides (negative), or no peptide.

Broader study findings: Median reactive clonotypes, those recognizing SARS-CoV-2, rose from roughly 19 to 38, not significantly.

As to treatment: 10-day PBMC culture with coronavirus spike peptide pools or control peptides (ViraFEST assay). The receptor was isolated from a human donor with COVID-19. Sequences were derived from cultured CD4+ T cells from blood, sampled after SARS-CoV-2 vaccination. V usage is TRBV7-6 and J usage is TRBJ1-2; 8 positions agree with TRBD1. CDR3 sequence (DNA): TGTGCCAGCAGCCGGACAGGGAACTATGGCTACACCTTC. This gives the protein CASSRTGNYGYTF.